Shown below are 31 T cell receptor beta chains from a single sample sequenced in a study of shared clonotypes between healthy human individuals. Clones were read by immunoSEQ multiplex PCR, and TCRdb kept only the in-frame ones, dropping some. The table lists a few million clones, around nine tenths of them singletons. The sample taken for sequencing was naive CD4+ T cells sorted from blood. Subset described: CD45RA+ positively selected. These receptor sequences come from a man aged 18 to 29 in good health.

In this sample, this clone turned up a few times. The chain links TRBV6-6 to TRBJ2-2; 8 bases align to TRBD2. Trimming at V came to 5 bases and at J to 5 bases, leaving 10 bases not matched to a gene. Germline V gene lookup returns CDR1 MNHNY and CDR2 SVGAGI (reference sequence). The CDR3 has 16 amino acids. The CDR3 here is CASSPFSGRSTGELFF. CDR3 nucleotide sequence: TGTGCCAGCAGTCCGTTCAGCGGGAGAAGTACCGGGGAGCTGTTTTTT.

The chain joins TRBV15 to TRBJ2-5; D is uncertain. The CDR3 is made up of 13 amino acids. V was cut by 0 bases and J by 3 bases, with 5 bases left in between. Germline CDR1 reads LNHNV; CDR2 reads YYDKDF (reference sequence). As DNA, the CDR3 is TGTGCCACCAGCAGAGATCCCAAAGAGACCCAGTACTTC. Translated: CATSRDPKETQYF.

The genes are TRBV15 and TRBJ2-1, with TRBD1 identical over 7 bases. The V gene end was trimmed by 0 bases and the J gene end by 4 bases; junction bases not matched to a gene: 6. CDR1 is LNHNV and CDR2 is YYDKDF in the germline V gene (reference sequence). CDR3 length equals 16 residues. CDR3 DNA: TGTGCCACCAGCAGAGATGTTGGGACAGCTTACAATGAGCAGTTCTTC. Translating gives CATSRDVGTAYNEQFF.

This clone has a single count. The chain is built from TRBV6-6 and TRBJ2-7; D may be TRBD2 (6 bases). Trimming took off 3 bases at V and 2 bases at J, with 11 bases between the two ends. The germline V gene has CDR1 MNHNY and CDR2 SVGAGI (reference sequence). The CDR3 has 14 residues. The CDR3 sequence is CASSYGGSAYEQYF. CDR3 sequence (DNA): TGTGCCAGCAGTTATGGAGGGTCCGCCTACGAGCAGTACTTC.

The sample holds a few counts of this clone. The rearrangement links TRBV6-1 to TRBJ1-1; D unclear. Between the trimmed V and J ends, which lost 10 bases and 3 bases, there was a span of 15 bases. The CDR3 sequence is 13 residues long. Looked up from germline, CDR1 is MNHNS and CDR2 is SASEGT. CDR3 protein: CATQYSTDTEAFF. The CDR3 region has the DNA TGTGCCACTCAGTACTCTACGGACACTGAAGCTTTCTTT.

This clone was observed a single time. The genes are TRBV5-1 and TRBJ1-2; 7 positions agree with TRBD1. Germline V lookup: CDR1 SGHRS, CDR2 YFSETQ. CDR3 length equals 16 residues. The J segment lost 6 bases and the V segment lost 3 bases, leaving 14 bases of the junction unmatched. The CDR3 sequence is CASSSGGSGGRNGYTF. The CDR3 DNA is TGCGCCAGCAGCTCAGGGGGATCAGGGGGAAGGAATGGCTACACCTTC.

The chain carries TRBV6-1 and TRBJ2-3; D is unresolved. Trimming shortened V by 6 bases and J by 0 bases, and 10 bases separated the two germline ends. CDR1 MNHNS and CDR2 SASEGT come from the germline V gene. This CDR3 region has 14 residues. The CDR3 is CASRTLQSTDTQYF. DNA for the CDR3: TGTGCCAGCAGGACTCTCCAAAGCACAGATACGCAGTATTTT.

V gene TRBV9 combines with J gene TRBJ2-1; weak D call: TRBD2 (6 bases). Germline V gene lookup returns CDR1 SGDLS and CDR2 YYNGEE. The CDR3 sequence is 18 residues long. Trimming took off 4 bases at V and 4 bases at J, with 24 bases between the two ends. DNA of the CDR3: TGTGCCAGCAGCCGCTCAACCCCCCTTTCGGCGGGATACAATGAGCAGTTCTTC. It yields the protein CASSRSTPLSAGYNEQFF.

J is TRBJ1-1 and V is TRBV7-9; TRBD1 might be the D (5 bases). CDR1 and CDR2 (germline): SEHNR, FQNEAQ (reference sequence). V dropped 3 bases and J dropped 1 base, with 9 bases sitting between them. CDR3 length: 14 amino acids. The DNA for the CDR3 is TGTGCCAGCAGCTTGTCGACAGCGAACACTGAAGCTTTCTTT. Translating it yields CASSLSTANTEAFF.

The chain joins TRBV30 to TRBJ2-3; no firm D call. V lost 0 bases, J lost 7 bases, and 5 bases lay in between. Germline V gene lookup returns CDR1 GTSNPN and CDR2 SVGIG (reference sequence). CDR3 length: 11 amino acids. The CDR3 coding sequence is TGTGCCTGGAGTGTAGAAAATACGCAGTATTTT. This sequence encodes CAWSVENTQYF.

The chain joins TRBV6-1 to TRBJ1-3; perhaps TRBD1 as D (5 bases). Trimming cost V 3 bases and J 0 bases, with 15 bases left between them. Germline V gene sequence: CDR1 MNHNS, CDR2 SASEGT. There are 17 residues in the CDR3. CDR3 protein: CASSDPWEGASGNTIYF. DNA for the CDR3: TGTGCCAGCAGTGATCCTTGGGAAGGGGCCTCTGGAAACACCATATATTTT.

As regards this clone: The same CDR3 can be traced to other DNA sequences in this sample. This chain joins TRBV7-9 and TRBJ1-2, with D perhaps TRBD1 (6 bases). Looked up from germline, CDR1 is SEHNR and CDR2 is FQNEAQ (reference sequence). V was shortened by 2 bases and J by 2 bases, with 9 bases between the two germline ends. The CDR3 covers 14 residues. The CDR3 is CASSLRTENYGYTF. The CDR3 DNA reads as TGTGCCAGCAGCTTAAGGACAGAAAACTATGGCTACACCTTC.

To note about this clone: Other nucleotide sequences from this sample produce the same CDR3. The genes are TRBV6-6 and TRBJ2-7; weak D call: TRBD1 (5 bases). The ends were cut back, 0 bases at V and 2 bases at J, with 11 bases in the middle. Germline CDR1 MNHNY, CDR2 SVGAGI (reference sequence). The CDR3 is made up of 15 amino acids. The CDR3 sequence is CASSYSRQGTYEQYF. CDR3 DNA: TGTGCCAGCAGTTACTCGAGGCAGGGAACCTACGAGCAGTACTTC.

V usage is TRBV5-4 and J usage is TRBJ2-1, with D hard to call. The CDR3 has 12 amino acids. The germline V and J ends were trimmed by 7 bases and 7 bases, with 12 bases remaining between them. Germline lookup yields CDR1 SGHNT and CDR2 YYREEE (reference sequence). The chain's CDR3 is CASSIAPNEQFF. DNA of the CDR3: TGTGCCAGCTCCATTGCTCCTAATGAGCAGTTCTTC.

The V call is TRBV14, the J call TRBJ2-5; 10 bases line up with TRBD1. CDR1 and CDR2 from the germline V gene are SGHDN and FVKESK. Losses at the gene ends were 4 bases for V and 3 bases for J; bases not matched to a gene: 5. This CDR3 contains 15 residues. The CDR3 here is CASSPGDRGKETQYF. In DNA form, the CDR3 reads TGTGCCAGCAGCCCGGGGGACAGGGGTAAAGAGACCCAGTACTTC.

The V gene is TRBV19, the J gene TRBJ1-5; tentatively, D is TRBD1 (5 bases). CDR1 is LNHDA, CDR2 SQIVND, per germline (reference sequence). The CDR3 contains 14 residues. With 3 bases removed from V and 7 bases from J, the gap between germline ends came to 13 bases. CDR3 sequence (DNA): TGTGCCAGTAGTATCGGACAACTAGGGCAGCCCCAGCATTTT. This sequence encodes CASSIGQLGQPQHF.

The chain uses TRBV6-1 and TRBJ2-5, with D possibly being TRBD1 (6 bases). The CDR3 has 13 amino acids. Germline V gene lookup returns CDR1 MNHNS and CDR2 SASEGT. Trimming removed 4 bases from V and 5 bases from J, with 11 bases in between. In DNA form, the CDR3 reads TGTGCCAGCAGTGGATCAGGGGTGGAGACCCAGTACTTC. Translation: CASSGSGVETQYF.

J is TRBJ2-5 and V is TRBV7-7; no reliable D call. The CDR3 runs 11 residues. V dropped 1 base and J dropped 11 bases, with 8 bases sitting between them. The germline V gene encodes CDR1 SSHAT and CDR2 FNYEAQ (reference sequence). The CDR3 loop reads CASSLDRSQYF. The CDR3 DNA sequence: TGTGCCAGCAGCTTAGACCGCAGTCAGTACTTC. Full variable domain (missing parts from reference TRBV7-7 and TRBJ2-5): GAGVSQSPRYKVTKRGQDVTLRCDPISSHATLYWYQQALGQGPEFLTYFNYEAQPDKSGLPSDRFSAERPEGSISTLTIQRTEQRDSAMYRCASSLDRSQYFGPGTRLLVL.

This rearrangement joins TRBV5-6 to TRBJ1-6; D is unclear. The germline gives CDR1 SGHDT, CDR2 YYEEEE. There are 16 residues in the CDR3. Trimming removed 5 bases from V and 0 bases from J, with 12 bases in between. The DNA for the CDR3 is TGTGCCAGCAGGCCTCTCCGGAGCTCCTATAATTCACCCCTCCACTTT. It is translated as CASRPLRSSYNSPLHF.

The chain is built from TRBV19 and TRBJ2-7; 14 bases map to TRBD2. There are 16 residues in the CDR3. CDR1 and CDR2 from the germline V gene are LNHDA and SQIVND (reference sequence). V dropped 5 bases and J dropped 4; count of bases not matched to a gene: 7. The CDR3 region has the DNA TGTGCCAGTAGTTCGGGACTAGCGGGAGCAACATACGAGCAGTACTTC. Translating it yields CASSSGLAGATYEQYF.

CDR3 residues: CASSLEGAGVGAFF. Written as DNA, the CDR3 is TGCGCCAGCAGCTTGGAGGGGGCTGGGGTCGGAGCTTTCTTT. The chain joins TRBV5-1 to TRBJ1-1; 7 nucleotides agree with TRBD1. Trimming at V came to 0 bases and at J to 10 bases, leaving 9 bases not matched to a gene. CDR3 length equals 14 residues. Germline-derived CDR1 and CDR2 are SGHRS and YFSETQ.

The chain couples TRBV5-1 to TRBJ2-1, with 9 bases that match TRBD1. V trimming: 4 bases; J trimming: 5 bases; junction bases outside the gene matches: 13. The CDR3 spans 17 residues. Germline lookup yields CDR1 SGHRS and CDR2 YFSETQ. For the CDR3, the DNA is TGCGCCAGCAGCGAACCCTATAGGGGACAGGGCCACAATGAGCAGTTCTTC. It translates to CASSEPYRGQGHNEQFF.

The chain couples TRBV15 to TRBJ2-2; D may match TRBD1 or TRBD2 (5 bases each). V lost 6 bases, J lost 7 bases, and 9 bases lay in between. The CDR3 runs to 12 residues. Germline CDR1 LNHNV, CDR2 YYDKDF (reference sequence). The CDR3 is CATSRGVGELFF. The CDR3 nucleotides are TGTGCCACCAGTAGGGGAGTCGGGGAGCTGTTTTTT.

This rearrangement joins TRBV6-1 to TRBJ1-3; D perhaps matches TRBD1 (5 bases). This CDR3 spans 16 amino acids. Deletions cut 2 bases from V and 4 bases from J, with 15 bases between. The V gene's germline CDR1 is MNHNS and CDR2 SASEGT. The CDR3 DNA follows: TGTGCCAGCAGTGAATTCGTCTATGGGGCAGGAAACACCATATATTTT. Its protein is CASSEFVYGAGNTIYF.

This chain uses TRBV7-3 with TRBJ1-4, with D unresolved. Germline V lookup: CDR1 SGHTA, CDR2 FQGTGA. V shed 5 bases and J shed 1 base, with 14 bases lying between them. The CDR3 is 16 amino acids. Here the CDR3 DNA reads TGTGCCAGCAGCCCCGGCGGGGAAGGAACTAATGAAAAACTGTTTTTT. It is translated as CASSPGGEGTNEKLFF.

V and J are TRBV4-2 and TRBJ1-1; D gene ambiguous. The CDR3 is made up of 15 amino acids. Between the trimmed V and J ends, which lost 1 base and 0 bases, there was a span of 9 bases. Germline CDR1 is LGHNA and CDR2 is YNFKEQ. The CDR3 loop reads CASSQGGLLNTEAFF. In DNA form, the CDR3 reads TGTGCCAGCAGCCAAGGAGGTTTACTGAACACTGAAGCTTTCTTT.

This CDR3 is CASSPTGRGETQYF. As DNA, the CDR3 is TGTGCCAGCTCACCCACAGGGAGGGGAGAGACCCAGTACTTC. The chain is built from TRBV18 and TRBJ2-5; D may be TRBD2 (7 bases). The CDR3 sequence is 14 residues long. Trimming took off 3 bases at V and 4 bases at J, with 12 bases between the two ends. Germline CDR1 and CDR2: KGHSH and LQKENI.

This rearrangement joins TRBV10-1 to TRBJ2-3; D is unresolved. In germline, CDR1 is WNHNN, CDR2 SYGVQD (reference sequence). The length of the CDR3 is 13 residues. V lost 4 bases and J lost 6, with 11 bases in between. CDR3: CASSGLDRDTQYF. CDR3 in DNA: TGCGCCAGCAGTGGGCTCGACCGGGATACGCAGTATTTT.

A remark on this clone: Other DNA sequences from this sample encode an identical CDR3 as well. The CDR3 is CASSRQGYNEKLFF. The CDR3 bases are TGTGCCAGCAGCCGACAGGGGTATAATGAAAAACTGTTTTTT. This chain joins TRBV7-9 and TRBJ1-4; 8 positions match TRBD1. This CDR3 has 14 residues. V gave up 5 bases and J gave up 4 bases; unmatched junction bases: 3. Germline-derived CDR1 and CDR2 are SEHNR and FQNEAQ (reference sequence).

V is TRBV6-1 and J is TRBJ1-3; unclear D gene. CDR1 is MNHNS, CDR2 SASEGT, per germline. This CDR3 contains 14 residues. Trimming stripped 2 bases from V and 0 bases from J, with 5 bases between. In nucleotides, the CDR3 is TGTGCCAGCAGTGAAAACCCCTCTGGAAACACCATATATTTT. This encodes CASSENPSGNTIYF.

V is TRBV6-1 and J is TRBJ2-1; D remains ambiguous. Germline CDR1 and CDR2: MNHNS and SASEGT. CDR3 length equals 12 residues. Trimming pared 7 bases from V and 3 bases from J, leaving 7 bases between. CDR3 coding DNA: TGTGCCAGCACCAAGAGCTACAATGAGCAGTTCTTC. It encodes CASTKSYNEQFF.